The present entry profiles one TCR beta chain with its context. The antigen it binds to is not known. No per-base quality is available; no much larger clone lies one base away. The time point tag for this specimen amounts to: baseline pretreatment blood. Sample treatment or condition, as interpreted from the label and publication: 15 Gy SBRT to primary tumor, nephrectomy 4 weeks later. Serial peripheral blood from radiation-treated patients was sampled at baseline, 2 weeks and 4 weeks after SBRT to track tumor-enriched clonotypes. All patients had renal cell carcinoma with clear cell pathology. Genomic DNA for TCR sequencing was prepared using the QIAamp DNA Blood Mini Kit (Qiagen). Only samples passing all quality control checks were included in the analyses. Clipping removes 7 bases from V and 4 bases from J, with 10 as the unmatched junction base count. From the germline V gene, CDR1 is MNHNS and CDR2 is SASEGT. The CDR3 sequence holds 15 residues, the cysteine and phenylalanine included. The CDR3 DNA has 45 bases and is translated from base 1.

TCR beta libraries were generated from genomic DNA with the immunoSEQ kit, following the manufacturer's recommendations. For library preparation, a first multiplex PCR was performed with proprietary primers, followed by a second PCR in which unique barcodes were added, and bead cleanups were performed after each round. A kit-provided positive control reaction and a negative control reaction were included in every sample batch. The final libraries were assessed on an Agilent 4200 TapeStation D1000 ScreenTape, pooled by volume, and quantified by qPCR. An Illumina NextSeq500 fitted with a MidOutput 150-cycle cartridge performed the sequencing, running 156 Read1 cycles and 15 Index1 cycles with the kit's custom primers. The pooled library was loaded at approximately 0.97 pM with around 22% PhiX control spiked in. The published analysis was carried out like this. Vendor-processed data were analyzed in R, and a clonotype was defined as all T cells sharing the same CDR3 nucleotide sequence. For clone abundance analyses, frequencies were normalized to the 10,000 most abundant clones in each sample. Public T cell clones, averaging fewer than five per sample, were removed before analysis. Tumor-enriched and baseline blood-enriched clonotypes were defined by at least a 32-fold difference in abundance between compartments. A beta-binomial differential abundance model was applied to find clonotypes that expanded or contracted between blood time points. Tumor-blood repertoire similarity was measured with the Baroni-Urbani and Buser coefficient, and groups were compared using two-tailed Wilcoxon tests in R. The table was pulled from immuneACCESS by TCRdb, which kept in-frame rearrangements only. Such tables lose some clones; where checked, under half of the loss comes from unresolved V genes, and the rest has no known cause. That table gives V, J and clone size, and the DNA gave D and trimming. The table for this sample lists 150,000 or so clones; less than 90% of them were counted only once. The ten largest clones add up to under 30% of the sample.

The sample originates from a study of radiation and T cells in renal cell carcinoma (dated by TCRdb to about 2020). Concerning the study at large: Samples were obtained from a clinical trial, in which 15 Gy stereotactic body radiation therapy was delivered to primary renal cell carcinomas and nephrectomy was performed 4 weeks later. A total of 4,016,671 unique CDR3 nucleotide sequences, encoding 2,658,974 unique CDR3 amino acid sequences, were found across all 50 or so samples. In total, 53 samples underwent TCR beta sequencing: some 26 tumors plus 27 peripheral blood samples.

The full study reports these points: Changes in the blood repertoire were not tracked past 4 weeks after treatment. Because the trial had a single-armed design, the trial could not examine how radiation dose or scheduling affected the TCR repertoire. Top tumor clonotypes rose in blood from baseline to 2 weeks post-radiation, then contracted by 4 weeks, suggesting transient expansion of tumor-resident clones. Because pretreatment tumor biopsies were not available, the baseline intratumoral presence of clonotypes could not be determined.

The chain joins TRBV6-1 to TRBJ1-2; TRBD1 matches 9 bases in the middle. This specimen consisted of blood, obtained from a patient whose treatment included radiotherapy and nephrectomy. This TCR derives from a woman in her 50s with renal cell carcinoma. CDR3 loop: CASIRGTGNSYGYTF. The DNA reads TGTGCCAGCATCCGGGGGACAGGGAACTCCTATGGCTACACCTTC.